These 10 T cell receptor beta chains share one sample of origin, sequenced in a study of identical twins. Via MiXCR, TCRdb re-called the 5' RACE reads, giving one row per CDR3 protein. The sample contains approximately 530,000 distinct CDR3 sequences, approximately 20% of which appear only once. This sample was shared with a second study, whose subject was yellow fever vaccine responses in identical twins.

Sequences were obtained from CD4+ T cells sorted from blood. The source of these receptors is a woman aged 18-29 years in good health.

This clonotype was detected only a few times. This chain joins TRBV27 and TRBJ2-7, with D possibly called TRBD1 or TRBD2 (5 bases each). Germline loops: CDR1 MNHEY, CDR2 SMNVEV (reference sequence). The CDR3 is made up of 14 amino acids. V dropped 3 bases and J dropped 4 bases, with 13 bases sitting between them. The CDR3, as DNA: TGTGCCAGCAGTTTGGGGGTGAGTCGGTACGAGCAGTACTTC. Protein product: CASSLGVSRYEQYF.

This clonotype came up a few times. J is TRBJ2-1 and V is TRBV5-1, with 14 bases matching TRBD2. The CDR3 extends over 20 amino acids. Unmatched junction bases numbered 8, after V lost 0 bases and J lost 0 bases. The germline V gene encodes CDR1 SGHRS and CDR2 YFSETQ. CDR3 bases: TGCGCCAGCAGCTTGGTGGGGACTAGCGGGAGCCCCCTCTCCTACAATGAGCAGTTCTTC. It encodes CASSLVGTSGSPLSYNEQFF. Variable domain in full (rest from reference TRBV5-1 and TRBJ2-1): KAGVTQTPRYLIKTRGQQVTLSCSPISGHRSVSWYQQTPGQGLQFLFEYFSETQRNKGNFPGRFSGRQFSNSRSEMNVSTLELGDSALYLCASSLVGTSGSPLSYNEQFFGPGTRLTVL.

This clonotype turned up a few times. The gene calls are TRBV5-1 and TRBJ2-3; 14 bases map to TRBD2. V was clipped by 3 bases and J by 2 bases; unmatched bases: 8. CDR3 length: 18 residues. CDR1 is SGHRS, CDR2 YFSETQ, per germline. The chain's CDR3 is CASSSRTSGGPFTDTQYF. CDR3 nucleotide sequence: TGCGCCAGCAGCTCAAGGACTAGCGGGGGGCCCTTCACAGATACGCAGTATTTT.

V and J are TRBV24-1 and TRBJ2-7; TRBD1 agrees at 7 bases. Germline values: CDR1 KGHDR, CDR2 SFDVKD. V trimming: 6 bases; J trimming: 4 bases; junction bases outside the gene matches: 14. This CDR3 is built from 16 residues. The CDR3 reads CATSPTGQPLVYEQYV. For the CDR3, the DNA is TGTGCCACCAGTCCCACGGGACAGCCCCTTGTTTACGAGCAGTACGTC.

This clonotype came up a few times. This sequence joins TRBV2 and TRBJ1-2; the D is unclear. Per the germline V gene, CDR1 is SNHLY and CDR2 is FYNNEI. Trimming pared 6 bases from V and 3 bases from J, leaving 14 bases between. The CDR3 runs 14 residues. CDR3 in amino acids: CASSDEIGYYGYTF. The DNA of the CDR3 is TGTGCCAGCAGCGACGAGATAGGATACTATGGCTACACCTTC. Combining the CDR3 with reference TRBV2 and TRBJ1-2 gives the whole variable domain EPEVTQTPSHQVTQMGQEVILRCVPISNHLYFYWYRQILGQKVEFLVSFYNNEISEKSEIFDDQFSVERPDGSNFTLKIRSTKLEDSAMYFCASSDEIGYYGYTFGSGTRLTVV.

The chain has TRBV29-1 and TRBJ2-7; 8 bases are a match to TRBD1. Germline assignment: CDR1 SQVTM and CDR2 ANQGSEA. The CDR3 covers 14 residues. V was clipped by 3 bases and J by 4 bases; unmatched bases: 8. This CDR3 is CSVDTDRAPYEQYF. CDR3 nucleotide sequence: TGCAGCGTTGACACGGACAGGGCCCCTTACGAGCAGTACTTC.

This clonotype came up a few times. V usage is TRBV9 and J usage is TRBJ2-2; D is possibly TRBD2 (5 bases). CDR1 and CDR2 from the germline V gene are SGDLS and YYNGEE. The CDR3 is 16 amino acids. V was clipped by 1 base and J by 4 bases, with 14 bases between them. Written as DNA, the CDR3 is TGTGCCAGCAGCGTACACGGAGGCGCGGGCACCGGGGAGCTGTTTTTT. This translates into CASSVHGGAGTGELFF.

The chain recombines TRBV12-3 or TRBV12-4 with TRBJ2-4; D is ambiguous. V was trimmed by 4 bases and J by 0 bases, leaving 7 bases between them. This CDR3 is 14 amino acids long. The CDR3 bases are TGTGCCAGCAGTTCCAATATAGCCAAAAACATTCAGTACTTC. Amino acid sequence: CASSSNIAKNIQYF.

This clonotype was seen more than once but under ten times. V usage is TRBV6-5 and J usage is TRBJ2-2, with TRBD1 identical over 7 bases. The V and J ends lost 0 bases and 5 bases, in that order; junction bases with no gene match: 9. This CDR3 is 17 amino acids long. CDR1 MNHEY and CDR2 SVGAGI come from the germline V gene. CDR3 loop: CASSYSWYRGFTGELFF. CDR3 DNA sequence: TGTGCCAGCAGTTACTCGTGGTACAGGGGATTTACCGGGGAGCTGTTTTTT.

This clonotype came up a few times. As DNA, the CDR3 is TGTGCCAGCATTCCGGGAGTAAATTCCCATGAGCAGTTCTTC. Residues: CASIPGVNSHEQFF. J is TRBJ2-1 and V is TRBV12-3 or TRBV12-4; maybe TRBD2 (6 bases). Between the trimmed V and J ends, which lost 7 bases and 8 bases, there was a span of 18 bases. CDR3 length: 14 residues.